The sample holds many counts of the clone carrying this T cell receptor beta chain. The data belong to a study of Graves' ophthalmopathy and Graves' hyperthyroidism. This CDR3 region has 10 residues. V was shortened by 7 bases and J by 8 bases, with 5 bases between the two germline ends. Germline CDR1 MNHNS, CDR2 SASEGT. TCR beta CDR3 amplification used RNA transcripts. The first-round RT-PCR employed HTBI primers together with the Qiagen OneStep RT-PCR kit. A multiplex PCR was then performed as the second round. A single record per CDR3 protein comes from TCRdb applying MiXCR to the multiplex PCR reads. This sample carries about 380,000 distinct CDR3 sequences, roughly 14% of them seen once, and the ten largest clones take about 7%.

The TCR was taken from a woman between 18 and 29 years old with stable Graves' hyperthyroidism. This chain joins TRBV6-1 and TRBJ2-2, with D hard to call. The specimen sequenced was peripheral blood. The CDR3 region has the DNA TGTGCCAGCACCTTGGGGGAGCTGTTTTTT. Protein: CASTLGELFF.